This T cell receptor beta chain was found in a study of blood T cell repertoires in COVID-19. Turning to the study itself: There were acute and convalescent COVID-19 samples, and they came from the United States, Italy and Spain. In each case, the material was cDNA or gDNA derived from T cells, B-cell-depleted T cells, or PBMCs.

Source study methods: Amplification of reference gene primers provided the estimated nucleated cell counts. Libraries were prepared by immunoSEQ multiplex PCR; TCRdb keeps only in-frame clonotypes and omits some of them. The DNA was the basis for D and trimming; V, J and clone size are from that table. The data show around 170,000 clones, around 77% seen once. CDR1 and CDR2 (germline): SGHRS, YFSETQ. V was clipped by 6 bases and J by 2 bases, with 11 bases between them. The CDR3 runs 13 residues. The material sequenced was peripheral blood. The clonotype comes from an older man with active or convalescent COVID-19. The V call is TRBV5-1, the J call TRBJ2-5; D possibly corresponds to TRBD2 (6 bases). Here the CDR3 reads CASNGGGQETQYF. The DNA for the CDR3 is TGCGCCAGCAACGGGGGTGGTCAAGAGACCCAGTACTTC.